Sequencing of this TCR beta chain was carried out in a study of beta chain features in type 1 diabetes. The V and J ends lost 7 bases and 4 bases, in that order; junction bases with no gene match: 11. CDR1 and CDR2 from the germline V gene are SQVTM and ANQGSEA. The CDR3 length is 14 residues. Expressed TCRB transcripts were sequenced because the isolated RNA had all been reverse transcribed beforehand. Clones were read by immunoSEQ multiplex PCR, and TCRdb kept only the in-frame ones, dropping some. The data show some 330,000 clones, 9.5% to 11% seen once. As concerns this clone: Its antigen is unknown.

Averaging roughly 120 mL, one heparinised blood draw came from each individual donor. Study conclusions and caveats: The study found fewer insertions and more deletions at VDJ junctions in type 1 diabetes patients.

Sequenced: naive CD4+ T cells from blood. This clonotype originated in a young woman in good health. The V and J genes are TRBV29-1 and TRBJ2-3; 7 nucleotides agree with TRBD2. The CDR3 protein is CSARRALAADTQYF. The CDR3 DNA follows: TGCAGCGCCCGAAGGGCCCTAGCGGCAGATACGCAGTATTTT.